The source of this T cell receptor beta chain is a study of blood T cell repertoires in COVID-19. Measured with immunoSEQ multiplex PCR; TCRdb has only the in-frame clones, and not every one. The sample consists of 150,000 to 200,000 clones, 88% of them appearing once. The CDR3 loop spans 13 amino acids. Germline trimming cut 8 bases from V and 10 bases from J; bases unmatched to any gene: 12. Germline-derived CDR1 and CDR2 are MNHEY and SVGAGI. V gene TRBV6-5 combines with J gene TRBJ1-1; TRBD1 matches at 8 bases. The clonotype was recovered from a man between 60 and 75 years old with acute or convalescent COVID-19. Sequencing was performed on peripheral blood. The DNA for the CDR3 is TGTGCCAGCTTTAGCCAGGGGGCGTTGGGAGCTTTCTTT. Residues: CASFSQGALGAFF.